This is a list of T cell receptor beta chains from one sample in a study of beta chain features in type 1 diabetes. The repertoire was sequenced with immunoSEQ multiplex PCR; TCRdb's copy has only in-frame clones and lacks some. The sample lists some 40,000 clones; more than 40% were seen once. Sequencing was carried out using central memory CD4+ T cells from blood. These receptors all stem from a woman aged 18-29 years in good health. The CDR3 runs from the conserved cysteine through the conserved F or W. Each record gives: J gene, clone size, V gene, CDR3 protein. A clone size is listed for some rows: how often the clone was seen (once, few, many), or a class if it is expanded.

TRBJ2-2 | NA | TRBV7-2 | CASSLIGTSGYHTGELFF
TRBJ1-2 | NA | TRBV29-1 | CSGGDLYGYTF
TRBJ2-7 | NA | TRBV5-1 | CASSTVAGRLEQYF
TRBJ1-2 | few | TRBV5-6 | CASSLVVSAGEDGYTF
TRBJ1-1 | NA | TRBV12-5 | CASGVRGRNTEAFF
TRBJ2-3 | few | TRBV7-3 | CASSFSFADTQYF
TRBJ1-3 | NA | TRBV10-3 | CAISALGQSDTIYF
TRBJ2-1 | few | TRBV7-2 | CASSLAREQFF
TRBJ1-1 | NA | TRBV11-2 | CASSLHQGDTEAFF
TRBJ1-1 | few | TRBV19 | CASSIGQVAEAFF
TRBJ2-6 | few | TRBV18 | CASSPLQGVPVSGANVLTF
TRBJ2-1 | NA | TRBV6-1 | CASSVWGREQFF
TRBJ1-2 | NA | TRBV9 | CASSATQGGEGYGYTF
TRBJ1-4 | NA | TRBV2 | CASSDRGTTHEKLFF
TRBJ2-6 | NA | TRBV4-2 | CASSGGQKSGANVLTF
TRBJ1-6 | NA | TRBV9 | CASSDRASTDTYNSPLHF
TRBJ1-2 | few | TRBV4-1 | CASSQDREGGYGYTF
TRBJ2-3 | few | TRBV5-4 | CASSLTKSGGGDTQYF
TRBJ2-7 | NA | TRBV7-9 | CASSLAGTDYEQYF
TRBJ2-7 | NA | TRBV10-2 | CASSDTSGGRSYEQYF
TRBJ2-7 | few | TRBV5-1 | CASSLTGQPTYEQYF
TRBJ2-1 | NA | TRBV19 | CASRLAGAYNEQFF
TRBJ2-1 | NA | TRBV4-2 | CASSTTSGFSYNEQFF
TRBJ1-5 | NA | TRBV11-2 | CASSLAPGGQPQHF
TRBJ2-3 | NA | TRBV28 | CASSPLRGTDGDTQYF
TRBJ1-4 | NA | TRBV6-1 | CASSRTVNEKLFF
TRBJ2-1 | NA | TRBV7-2 | CASSFLAGGPGSYNEQFF